The entry below describes one T cell receptor (beta chain). Its specificity is not known. This sample was taken from a study of CD4+ T cells in melanoma. Study-level points and caveats: CD8+ T cell, macrophage and B cell function reportedly correlated with neoantigen-specific CD4+ T cells. Diverse differentiation states were reported for melanoma neoantigen-specific CD4+ T cells.

The method was immunoSEQ multiplex PCR; TCRdb's version includes in-frame clones alone and lacks a portion of them. The repertoire holds tens of thousands of clones, with more than 60% as singletons. The V end was cut by 4 bases, the J end by 4 bases, with 11 bases between. Germline V gives CDR1 MNHNY, CDR2 SVGAGI (reference sequence). This CDR3 region has 13 residues. The sequence was obtained from a human donor with melanoma. Sequenced material: tumor tissue. The V call is TRBV6-6, the J call TRBJ2-7; the D gene is possibly TRBD1 (6 bases). This CDR3 reads CASSFTGRYEQYF. CDR3 DNA sequence: TGTGCCAGCAGTTTCACAGGGAGATACGAGCAGTACTTC.